The 30 T cell receptor beta chains given below trace back to one sample, sequenced in a study of radiotherapy plus CTLA-4 blockade in lung cancer. Using immunoSEQ multiplex PCR, the repertoire was profiled, and TCRdb retains in-frame clones only, with some absent. The sample has 45,000 to 55,000 clones, more than 65% seen once. Here the sequenced sample was peripheral blood, taken from a patient treated with radiotherapy plus ipilimumab. The receptors were sampled from a human donor with non-small cell lung cancer who had a partial response to radiotherapy plus ipilimumab.

V is TRBV6-5 and J is TRBJ2-7; D is possibly TRBD1 (5 bases). The V end was cut by 2 bases, the J end by 3 bases, with 11 bases between. Germline-derived CDR1 and CDR2 are MNHEY and SVGAGI. The CDR3 consists of 14 residues. Here the CDR3 reads CASSYGRQFYEQYF. The CDR3 DNA reads TGTGCCAGCAGTTACGGTCGACAGTTCTACGAGCAGTACTTC.

The chain couples TRBV2 to TRBJ1-1, with D maybe TRBD1 (5 bases). Germline CDR1 is SNHLY and CDR2 is FYNNEI. V was pared by 8 bases and J by 0 bases, with 10 bases between. The CDR3 is 13 residues long. The CDR3 reads CASLSGMNTEAFF. The CDR3 nucleotides are TGTGCCAGCTTATCAGGGATGAACACTGAAGCTTTCTTT.

The chain recombines TRBV4-1 with TRBJ1-2, with TRBD1 identical over 9 bases. Germline loops: CDR1 MGHRA, CDR2 YSYEKL. V shed 5 bases and J 8 bases; nucleotides not matched to a gene: 15. CDR3 length: 16 amino acids. The DNA for the CDR3 is TGCGCCAGCAGCAGCCTTACAGGGGGCACCTACCAGGGCTACACCTTC. Encoded protein: CASSSLTGGTYQGYTF.

The chain recombines TRBV7-8 with TRBJ2-1; 9 bases are a match to TRBD2. Per germline, CDR1 SGHVS and CDR2 FQNEAQ. The length of the CDR3 is 16 residues. The V segment lost 4 bases and the J segment 3 bases; nucleotides outside the gene matches: 7. The CDR3 region has the DNA TGTGCCAGCAGCTCGTCTAGCGGGGAACTCTACAATGAGCAGTTCTTC. Translation gives CASSSSSGELYNEQFF.

This rearrangement joins TRBV29-1 to TRBJ2-1; D is uncertain. Trimming stripped 4 bases from V and 6 bases from J, with 10 bases between. This CDR3 is built from 12 residues. CDR1 and CDR2 (germline): SQVTM, ANQGSEA. The CDR3 here is CSVVGPGNEQFF. The CDR3 coding sequence is TGCAGCGTTGTAGGCCCAGGCAATGAGCAGTTCTTC.

This clone appeared once. This rearrangement joins TRBV4-2 to TRBJ1-1; D not certain. This CDR3 spans 15 amino acids. Germline-derived CDR1 and CDR2 are LGHNA and YNFKEQ. Trimming took 2 bases from V and 4 from J, leaving 14 bases between them. CDR3: CASSQSVRDGTEAFF. The CDR3 DNA reads as TGTGCCAGCAGCCAATCGGTCCGGGATGGCACTGAAGCTTTCTTT.

The chain joins TRBV19 to TRBJ1-5, with no clear D. The V gene's germline CDR1 is LNHDA and CDR2 SQIVND (reference sequence). CDR3 length: 13 residues. V lost 4 bases and J 3 bases, leaving 7 bases between the germline ends. The CDR3, as DNA: TGTGCCAGTAGTAAAGCTTCCAATCAGCCCCAGCATTTT. It encodes CASSKASNQPQHF.

The chain uses TRBV4-3 and TRBJ2-7; D remains ambiguous. The V and J ends lost 0 bases and 2 bases respectively, with 8 bases between them. The CDR3 is made up of 14 amino acids. CDR1 is LGHNA, CDR2 YSLEER, per germline. The CDR3 DNA reads as TGCGCCAGCAGCCAAGACTCACAGACCTACGAGCAGTACTTC. The encoded protein is CASSQDSQTYEQYF.

This clone was counted only a few times. This rearrangement joins TRBV5-5 to TRBJ2-7; D gene unclear. Trimming took off 3 bases at V and 0 bases at J, with 13 bases between the two ends. Germline values: CDR1 SGHKS, CDR2 YYEKEE (reference sequence). This CDR3 comprises 15 residues. CDR3 in amino acids: CASSSNLRYSYEQYF. The DNA of the CDR3 is TGTGCCAGCAGCTCAAATCTACGATACTCCTACGAGCAGTACTTC. Filled out from reference TRBV5-5 and TRBJ2-7, the complete variable domain reads DAGVTQSPTHLIKTRGQQVTLRCSPISGHKSVSWYQQVLGQGPQFIFQYYEKEERGRGNFPDRFSARQFPNYSSELNVNALLLGDSALYLCASSSNLRYSYEQYFGPGTRLTVT.

The chain employs TRBV9 and TRBJ1-6; 11 bases fit TRBD1. The CDR3 has 16 amino acids. Trimming cost V 3 bases and J 6 bases; bases outside gene matches: 5. Germline assignment: CDR1 SGDLS and CDR2 YYNGEE. CDR3 sequence (DNA): TGTGCCAGCAGCGCCCCCGGGACAGGGGGTAATTCACCCCTCCACTTT. Translated: CASSAPGTGGNSPLHF. The full variable domain, with the rest looked up from reference TRBV9 and TRBJ1-6, is DSGVTQTPKHLITATGQRVTLRCSPRSGDLSVYWYQQSLDQGLQFLIQYYNGEERAKGNILERFSAQQFPDLHSELNLSSLELGDSALYFCASSAPGTGGNSPLHFGNGTRLTVT.

The CDR3 DNA follows: TGTGCCAGCAGCTTAGATCAAGGGGGCTCTGGAAACACCATATATTTT. Its translation is CASSLDQGGSGNTIYF. The V and J genes are TRBV11-3 and TRBJ1-3; weak D call: TRBD1 (6 bases). Trimming removed 0 bases from V and 0 bases from J, with 9 bases in between. The CDR3 contains 16 residues. The germline V gene encodes CDR1 SGHNT and CDR2 YENEEA.

The rearrangement links TRBV5-1 to TRBJ2-1, with 10 bases matching TRBD1. Unmatched junction bases numbered 6, after V lost 4 bases and J lost 8 bases. This CDR3 contains 14 residues. The germline V gene encodes CDR1 SGHRS and CDR2 YFSETQ. The CDR3 loop reads CASSVRDRGYEQFF. DNA of the CDR3: TGCGCCAGCAGCGTCCGGGACAGGGGCTATGAGCAGTTCTTC.

The chain has TRBV19 and TRBJ1-2, with 7 bases lining up with TRBD1. The CDR3 has 13 amino acids. V was pared by 6 bases and J by 6 bases, with 7 bases of the junction left unmatched. The V gene's germline CDR1 is LNHDA and CDR2 SQIVND (reference sequence). The CDR3 DNA sequence: TGTGCCAGTAGAACGACAGGGTCGGATGGCTACACCTTC. Its translation: CASRTTGSDGYTF. The variable domain in full, with the rest retrieved from reference TRBV19 and TRBJ1-2, is DGGITQSPKYLFRKEGQNVTLSCEQNLNHDAMYWYRQDPGQGLRLIYYSQIVNDFQKGDIAEGYSVSREKKESFPLTVTSAQKNPTAFYLCASRTTGSDGYTFGSGTRLTVV.

The chain uses TRBV9 and TRBJ1-3; possibly TRBD1 for D (5 bases). CDR3 length: 19 amino acids. Germline-derived CDR1 and CDR2 are SGDLS and YYNGEE. Trimming took 0 bases from V and 4 from J, leaving 23 bases between them. The CDR3 DNA follows: TGTGCCAGCAGCGTAGACGGGGGGTTCGGACACCTTTCCGGAAACACCATATATTTT. Protein product: CASSVDGGFGHLSGNTIYF.

A single count supports this clone. The chain combines TRBV27 with TRBJ1-6, with D possibly TRBD1 on 6 matching bases. The CDR3 is 15 amino acids. Looked up from germline, CDR1 is MNHEY and CDR2 is SMNVEV (reference sequence). Trimming took 6 bases from V and 0 from J, leaving 9 bases between them. CDR3 sequence (DNA): TGTGCCAGCAGCGGGGACAACTCCTATAATTCACCCCTCCACTTT. This codes for CASSGDNSYNSPLHF.

J is TRBJ2-2 and V is TRBV15, with 9 bases matching TRBD1. Per the germline V gene, CDR1 is LNHNV and CDR2 is YYDKDF (reference sequence). V shed 0 bases, J shed 4 bases, and the junction held 6 bases outside the gene matches. The CDR3 contains 17 residues. The chain's CDR3 is CATSREPQGAVTGELFF. CDR3 DNA sequence: TGTGCCACCAGCAGAGAACCACAGGGGGCAGTCACCGGGGAGCTGTTTTTT.

The CDR3 DNA reads TGTGCCAGTAGTGCCCAAGCGGGGCGATCACCCCTCCACTTT. Translated: CASSAQAGRSPLHF. The chain joins TRBV19 to TRBJ1-6; perhaps TRBD1 as D (5 bases). The ends were cut back, 5 bases at V and 10 bases at J, with 15 bases in the middle. CDR3 length: 14 residues. The V gene's germline CDR1 is LNHDA and CDR2 SQIVND (reference sequence). Full variable domain (remainder filled in from reference TRBV19 and TRBJ1-6): DGGITQSPKYLFRKEGQNVTLSCEQNLNHDAMYWYRQDPGQGLRLIYYSQIVNDFQKGDIAEGYSVSREKKESFPLTVTSAQKNPTAFYLCASSAQAGRSPLHFGNGTRLTVT.

The V and J genes are TRBV7-8 and TRBJ2-1, with 7 positions matching TRBD1. Germline CDR1 is SGHVS and CDR2 is FQNEAQ. This CDR3 is 15 amino acids long. V was pared by 5 bases and J by 4 bases, with 8 bases of the junction left unmatched. The CDR3 spells CASSAGTAKYNEQFF. Written as DNA, the CDR3 is TGTGCCAGCAGCGCAGGGACAGCAAAATACAATGAGCAGTTCTTC.

This chain joins TRBV29-1 and TRBJ2-5; possible D gene TRBD1, 6 bases. Germline V gene sequence: CDR1 SQVTM, CDR2 ANQGSEA. The CDR3 contains 14 residues. Trimming left V 8 bases short and J 4 bases short, with 20 bases between. This CDR3 is CSTSGEGFGETQYF. DNA of the CDR3: TGCAGCACCTCAGGGGAAGGTTTCGGAGAGACCCAGTACTTC. Supplemented by reference TRBV29-1 and TRBJ2-5, the full variable domain reads SAVISQKPSRDICQRGTSLTIQCQVDSQVTMMFWYRQQPGQSLTLIATANQGSEATYESGFVIDKFPISRPNLTFSTLTVSNMSPEDSSIYLCSTSGEGFGETQYFGPGTRLLVL.

This rearrangement joins TRBV30 to TRBJ2-1; 9 bases match TRBD1. Germline trimming cut 1 base from V and 6 bases from J; bases unmatched to any gene: 7. Germline-derived CDR1 and CDR2 are GTSNPN and SVGIG (reference sequence). This CDR3 has 15 residues. CDR3 sequence: CAWSARDRVVNEQFF. In DNA, the CDR3 is TGTGCCTGGAGTGCCCGGGACAGGGTGGTCAATGAGCAGTTCTTC.

The chain uses TRBV21-1 and TRBJ2-3; the listed D gene, TRBD2, was not tested against the DNA. TRBV21-1 represents a pseudogene. The CDR3 runs to 19 residues. This CDR3 reads CASSIPGLAGGNYTDTQYF. For the CDR3, the DNA is TGTGCCAGCAGCATCCCGGGACTAGCGGGGGGGAATTACACAGATACGCAGTATTTT.

The rearrangement joins TRBV9 to TRBJ2-7, with D uncertain. Per the germline V gene, CDR1 is SGDLS and CDR2 is YYNGEE. The CDR3 consists of 13 residues. The V and J ends lost 0 bases and 7 bases respectively, with 11 bases between them. The CDR3 region is CASSVVLNGEQYF. In DNA, the CDR3 is TGTGCCAGCAGCGTAGTTCTAAACGGGGAGCAGTACTTC.

CDR3 in amino acids: CASSLIGSNQPQHF. The CDR3 DNA reads TGTGCCAGCAGTTTAATCGGTAGCAATCAGCCCCAGCATTTT. The V call is TRBV27, the J call TRBJ1-5, with D uncertain. CDR1 and CDR2 from the germline V gene are MNHEY and SMNVEV (reference sequence). V shed 2 bases and J shed 0 bases, with 5 bases lying between them. This CDR3 region has 14 residues.

The chain couples TRBV5-1 to TRBJ2-7, with TRBD1 identical over 8 bases. The CDR3 contains 13 residues. The V gene end was trimmed by 4 bases and the J gene end by 6 bases; junction bases not matched to a gene: 6. The germline gives CDR1 SGHRS, CDR2 YFSETQ. The CDR3 coding sequence is TGCGCCAGCAGCCAACGGACAGGGCCCGAGCAGTACTTC. Protein sequence: CASSQRTGPEQYF.

This clone was found once. V gene TRBV7-2 combines with J gene TRBJ1-1; D perhaps matches TRBD1 (5 bases). Germline V lookup: CDR1 SGHTA, CDR2 FQGNSA. With 5 bases removed from V and 0 bases from J, the gap between germline ends came to 16 bases. The CDR3 totals 16 residues. As DNA, the CDR3 is TGTGCCAGCAGCACTTATGAAGGGGTTCTGAACACTGAAGCTTTCTTT. This codes for CASSTYEGVLNTEAFF. The complete variable domain, with remaining parts taken from reference TRBV7-2 and TRBJ1-1, reads GAGVSQSPSNKVTEKGKDVELRCDPISGHTALYWYRQSLGQGLEFLIYFQGNSAPDKSGLPSDRFSAERTGGSVSTLTIQRTQQEDSAVYLCASSTYEGVLNTEAFFGQGTRLTVV.

V and J are TRBV9 and TRBJ1-2; D is possibly TRBD1 (5 bases). CDR3 size: 15 residues. Per the germline V gene, CDR1 is SGDLS and CDR2 is YYNGEE. V lost 0 bases to trimming and J lost 4 bases, with 13 bases between them. The CDR3 region has the DNA TGTGCCAGCAGCGTAGAGGTCACAGGCCGCTATGGCTACACCTTC. Encoded protein: CASSVEVTGRYGYTF.

V gene TRBV27 combines with J gene TRBJ2-7, with D tentatively TRBD2 (6 bases). Trimming took off 3 bases at V and 3 bases at J, with 6 bases between the two ends. The CDR3 loop spans 12 amino acids. Germline values: CDR1 MNHEY, CDR2 SMNVEV (reference sequence). The CDR3: CASSLGGYEQYF. CDR3 DNA: TGTGCCAGCAGTTTGGGGGGCTACGAGCAGTACTTC.

V and J are TRBV2 and TRBJ2-1; 12 nucleotides line up with TRBD2. Trimming at V came to 6 bases and at J to 5 bases, leaving 8 bases not matched to a gene. CDR3 length: 16 residues. In germline, CDR1 is SNHLY, CDR2 FYNNEI. CDR3 protein: CASSSRTSGADNEQFF. Here the CDR3 DNA reads TGTGCCAGCAGCTCGCGGACTAGCGGGGCAGACAATGAGCAGTTCTTC.

This clone was seen a single time. An end of the junction differs from the germline gene, which may be a read error. The chain joins TRBV5-1 to TRBJ1-1; 8 bases match TRBD1. CDR1 is SGHRS and CDR2 is YFSETQ in the germline V gene. The length of the CDR3 is 14 residues. CDR3 nucleotides: TGCGCCAGCAGTCCGACAGGGGTAGGTACTGAAGCTCTCTTT. Its protein product is CASSPTGVGTEALF. Variable domain in full (rest from reference TRBV5-1 and TRBJ1-1): KAGVTQTPRYLIKTRGQQVTLSCSPISGHRSVSWYQQTPGQGLQFLFEYFSETQRNKGNFPGRFSGRQFSNSRSEMNVSTLELGDSALYLCASSPTGVGTEALFGQGTRLTVV.

CDR3 coding DNA: TGTGCCAGCAGCTTAGGAGGGGGGGGAGACGAGCAGTACTTC. Protein sequence: CASSLGGGGDEQYF. The chain uses TRBV13 and TRBJ2-7, with D maybe TRBD2 (7 bases). The length of the CDR3 is 14 residues. CDR1 and CDR2 (germline): PRHDT, FYEKMQ (reference sequence). The V gene lost 0 bases and the J gene lost 5 bases, with 11 bases spanning the gap.